Listed here are 32 T cell receptor beta chains from one sample, sequenced in a study of blood T cell repertoires in COVID-19. The repertoire was sequenced with immunoSEQ multiplex PCR; TCRdb's copy has only in-frame clones and lacks some. The profile shows roughly 130,000 clones, about 80% of them singletons. Sequenced: peripheral blood. The receptors here all came from a woman aged 50 to 65 with acute or convalescent COVID-19.

The rearrangement uses TRBV29-1 and TRBJ2-3; perhaps TRBD1 as D (6 bases). This CDR3 has 12 residues. Between the trimmed V and J ends, which lost 3 bases and 2 bases, there was a span of 6 bases. Germline V gene sequence: CDR1 SQVTM, CDR2 ANQGSEA. The CDR3: CSVEGATDTQYF. The CDR3 coding sequence is TGCAGCGTTGAGGGGGCCACAGATACGCAGTATTTT.

This clone was seen a few times. The rearrangement joins TRBV28 to TRBJ2-1; 7 bases line up with TRBD1. Germline V gives CDR1 MDHEN, CDR2 SYDVKM. The CDR3 is made up of 16 amino acids. The V and J ends lost 5 bases and 9 bases, in that order; junction bases with no gene match: 16. The CDR3 nucleotides read TGTGCCAGCAGTAAAGGACAGGCGGATGAATTCGGTGAGCAGTTCTTC. Residues: CASSKGQADEFGEQFF.

This clone was counted between two and nine times. The chain uses TRBV29-1 and TRBJ1-1; 9 bases line up with TRBD1. Looked up from germline, CDR1 is SQVTM and CDR2 is ANQGSEA. This CDR3 is built from 11 residues. The ends lost 8 bases at V and 6 bases at J; junction bases unmatched: 4. The CDR3 is CSSRQGAEAFF. CDR3 DNA: TGCAGCTCCCGACAGGGGGCTGAAGCTTTCTTT.

V usage is TRBV30 and J usage is TRBJ1-2; 9 bases agree with TRBD1. Germline CDR1 reads GTSNPN; CDR2 reads SVGIG (reference sequence). J lost 5 bases, V lost 0 bases, and 4 bases had no gene match. The CDR3 is 14 amino acids. The CDR3 coding sequence is TGTGCCTGGAGTGTCTTGGGACAGGGATATGGCTACACCTTC. Its translation: CAWSVLGQGYGYTF.

V gene TRBV6-1 combines with J gene TRBJ2-1, with 9 bases matching TRBD2. Germline lookup yields CDR1 MNHNS and CDR2 SASEGT. V lost 3 bases to trimming and J lost 1 base; unmatched junction nucleotides: 7. The CDR3 runs to 17 residues. The CDR3 sequence: CASSEALAGPSYNEQFF. The CDR3 DNA sequence: TGTGCCAGCAGTGAGGCCCTAGCGGGGCCTTCCTACAATGAGCAGTTCTTC.

J is TRBJ1-5 and V is TRBV15; 7 positions agree with TRBD1. Germline trimming cut 2 bases from V and 5 bases from J; bases unmatched to any gene: 3. The CDR3 covers 14 residues. Germline-derived CDR1 and CDR2 are LNHNV and YYDKDF (reference sequence). The DNA of the CDR3 is TGTGCCACCAGCAGAAGGGGGCCGGATCAGCCCCAGCATTTT. This translates into CATSRRGPDQPQHF.

The chain combines TRBV5-1 with TRBJ2-2, with 9 bases lining up with TRBD2. The germline V gene encodes CDR1 SGHRS and CDR2 YFSETQ. The CDR3 runs to 17 residues. V shed 0 bases, J shed 4 bases, and the junction held 7 bases outside the gene matches. CDR3 loop: CASSLAGAGGPTGELFF. The CDR3 nucleotides are TGCGCCAGCAGCTTGGCCGGAGCGGGGGGACCCACCGGGGAGCTGTTTTTT. The variable domain in full, with the rest retrieved from reference TRBV5-1 and TRBJ2-2, is KAGVTQTPRYLIKTRGQQVTLSCSPISGHRSVSWYQQTPGQGLQFLFEYFSETQRNKGNFPGRFSGRQFSNSRSEMNVSTLELGDSALYLCASSLAGAGGPTGELFFGEGSRLTVL.

The rearrangement links TRBV19 to TRBJ2-7; 9 bases align to TRBD2. CDR3 length: 13 residues. Germline-derived CDR1 and CDR2 are LNHDA and SQIVND (reference sequence). J was trimmed by 6 bases and V by 4 bases; bases with no gene match: 4. The CDR3 protein is CASSTGAGGEQYF. The CDR3 DNA sequence: TGTGCCAGTAGTACGGGAGCGGGGGGCGAGCAGTACTTC.

This chain links TRBV5-1 with TRBJ2-7; 9 bases are shared with TRBD1. The V gene's germline CDR1 is SGHRS and CDR2 YFSETQ. The CDR3 consists of 14 residues. The V gene end was trimmed by 4 bases and the J gene end by 5 bases; junction bases not matched to a gene: 7. CDR3 in DNA: TGCGCCAGCAGCCTAGGGACAGGGCAGGACGAGCAGTACTTC. Protein product: CASSLGTGQDEQYF.

The genes are TRBV5-8 and TRBJ2-7; 7 nucleotides match TRBD1. V trimming: 4 bases; J trimming: 1 base; junction bases outside the gene matches: 11. The CDR3 is made up of 16 amino acids. Looked up from germline, CDR1 is SGHTS and CDR2 is YDEGEE. The CDR3 sequence: CASSLTGRGFSYEQYF. CDR3 in DNA: TGTGCCAGCAGCCTCACAGGCAGGGGGTTTTCCTACGAGCAGTACTTC.

This rearrangement joins TRBV25-1 to TRBJ2-1, with 12 positions matching TRBD1. Germline values: CDR1 MGHDK, CDR2 SYGVNS. CDR3 length equals 18 residues. The V gene end was trimmed by 0 bases and the J gene end by 6 bases; junction bases not matched to a gene: 9. The CDR3: CASSEYFWGGQGANEQFF. DNA of the CDR3: TGTGCCAGCAGTGAATATTTTTGGGGGGGACAGGGGGCCAATGAGCAGTTCTTC. The entire variable domain, with the rest obtained from reference TRBV25-1 and TRBJ2-1, is as follows: EADIYQTPRYLVIGTGKKITLECSQTMGHDKMYWYQQDPGMELHLIHYSYGVNSTEKGDLSSESTVSRIRTEHFPLTLESARPSHTSQYLCASSEYFWGGQGANEQFFGPGTRLTVL.

The rearrangement links TRBV30 to TRBJ1-1, with 7 bases fitting TRBD1. V was pared by 4 bases and J by 2 bases, with 4 bases of the junction left unmatched. The germline V gene has CDR1 GTSNPN and CDR2 SVGIG (reference sequence). The CDR3 consists of 13 residues. The CDR3 loop reads CAWTGQLNTEAFF. The DNA for the CDR3 is TGTGCCTGGACGGGACAGCTTAACACTGAAGCTTTCTTT.

The chain employs TRBV4-1 and TRBJ1-2, with a possible D match to TRBD1 (5 bases). The germline gives CDR1 MGHRA, CDR2 YSYEKL. The ends were cut back, 0 bases at V and 1 base at J, with 9 bases in the middle. The CDR3 sequence is 15 residues long. The CDR3 spells CASSQDWGGNYGYTF. The CDR3 DNA is TGCGCCAGCAGCCAAGATTGGGGGGGTAACTATGGCTACACCTTC.

The chain employs TRBV7-2 and TRBJ2-1, with 8 bases that match TRBD2. Per germline, CDR1 SGHTA and CDR2 FQGNSA. The CDR3 extends over 16 amino acids. V dropped 1 base and J dropped 4; count of bases not matched to a gene: 6. This CDR3 is CASSLVVGGAYNEQFF. The CDR3 bases are TGTGCCAGCAGCTTAGTTGTCGGGGGGGCGTACAATGAGCAGTTCTTC. Based on the CDR3 plus reference TRBV7-2 and TRBJ2-1, the full variable domain is GAGVSQSPSNKVTEKGKDVELRCDPISGHTALYWYRQSLGQGLEFLIYFQGNSAPDKSGLPSDRFSAERTGGSVSTLTIQRTQQEDSAVYLCASSLVVGGAYNEQFFGPGTRLTVL.

V usage is TRBV19 and J usage is TRBJ2-1; 12 bases line up with TRBD2. V trimming: 7 bases; J trimming: 0 bases; junction bases outside the gene matches: 13. The CDR3 runs 19 residues. Germline V gene data show CDR1 as LNHDA and CDR2 as SQIVND (reference sequence). The CDR3 here is CASTMGPLAGGPSYNEQFF. The CDR3 nucleotides read TGTGCCAGTACCATGGGACCACTAGCGGGGGGTCCCTCCTACAATGAGCAGTTCTTC.

The chain couples TRBV29-1 to TRBJ1-1; D is ambiguous. V was clipped by 7 bases and J by 0 bases, with 12 bases between them. CDR3 length: 13 residues. Per germline, CDR1 SQVTM and CDR2 ANQGSEA. The DNA of the CDR3 is TGCAGCGGAGCGCGAGGTATGAACACTGAAGCTTTCTTT. Its protein product is CSGARGMNTEAFF.

This chain connects TRBV13 to TRBJ1-2, with D possibly matching TRBD1 (5 bases). The CDR3 length is 15 residues. V lost 2 bases, J lost 2 bases, and 12 bases lay in between. CDR1 is PRHDT and CDR2 is FYEKMQ in the germline V gene (reference sequence). CDR3 nucleotides: TGTGCCAGCAGCTTACTGGCAGGGCCCAACTATGGCTACACCTTC. It yields the protein CASSLLAGPNYGYTF.

V is TRBV27 and J is TRBJ1-1; no definite D call. This CDR3 region has 14 residues. The V end lost 5 bases, the J end lost 3 bases, and 13 bases lay between the germline ends. Germline CDR1 and CDR2: MNHEY and SMNVEV (reference sequence). CDR3 amino acids: CASSISLADTEAFF. As DNA, the CDR3 is TGTGCCAGCAGTATCTCTCTCGCGGACACTGAAGCTTTCTTT.

This chain connects TRBV13 to TRBJ2-3; TRBD1 agrees at 9 bases. The CDR3 is 15 residues long. Germline CDR1 reads PRHDT; CDR2 reads FYEKMQ (reference sequence). J was trimmed by 6 bases and V by 5 bases; bases with no gene match: 9. The CDR3, as DNA: TGTGCCAGCAGCCCACGGACAGGGGTCACTGATACGCAGTATTTT. As protein: CASSPRTGVTDTQYF.

V is TRBV11-2 and J is TRBJ1-1, with TRBD1 identical over 12 bases. The CDR3 is 14 residues long. Germline CDR1 and CDR2: SGHAT and FQNNGV. The V and J ends lost 5 bases and 5 bases, in that order; junction bases with no gene match: 3. This CDR3 is CASSMGQGATEAFF. For the CDR3, the DNA is TGTGCCAGCAGCATGGGACAGGGGGCAACTGAAGCTTTCTTT.

The rearrangement joins TRBV5-1 to TRBJ1-1, with D maybe TRBD1 (6 bases). V was trimmed by 1 base and J by 1 base, leaving 14 bases between them. This CDR3 region has 16 residues. The germline gives CDR1 SGHRS, CDR2 YFSETQ. The CDR3 loop is CASSLILGGRNTEAFF. CDR3 nucleotides: TGCGCCAGCAGCTTGATTTTGGGGGGGCGGAACACTGAAGCTTTCTTT.

This chain uses TRBV9 with TRBJ2-2; 14 positions match TRBD2. V trimming: 3 bases; J trimming: 3 bases; junction bases outside the gene matches: 7. In germline, CDR1 is SGDLS, CDR2 YYNGEE. The CDR3 runs to 18 residues. The CDR3 DNA reads as TGTGCCAGCAGCGCTCGACTAGCGGGGGGGACTTACACCGGGGAGCTGTTTTTT. It translates to CASSARLAGGTYTGELFF.

The chain uses TRBV28 and TRBJ1-3; tentative D call: TRBD1 (6 bases). V shed 5 bases and J shed 8 bases, with 13 bases lying between them. This CDR3 is 13 amino acids long. Per the germline V gene, CDR1 is MDHEN and CDR2 is SYDVKM. The CDR3 sequence: CASSGTIRDTIYF. In DNA, the CDR3 is TGTGCCAGCAGTGGGACAATCAGAGACACCATATATTTT.

The chain employs TRBV3-1 (or the pseudogene TRBV3-2) and TRBJ2-1; D gene uncertain. CDR1 and CDR2 (germline): LGHDT, YNNKEL (reference sequence). With 4 bases removed from V and 5 bases from J, the gap between germline ends came to 9 bases. The CDR3 is made up of 13 amino acids. Here the CDR3 DNA reads TGTGCCAGCAGCCTCTCTCCTAACAATGAGCAGTTCTTC. Translation: CASSLSPNNEQFF.

For the CDR3, the DNA is TGTGCCAGCAGTCCCATGTCTGGGGGCAACACCGGGGAGCTGTTTTTT. It yields the protein CASSPMSGGNTGELFF. The J gene is TRBJ2-2, the V gene TRBV27; D is perhaps TRBD1 (6 bases). V lost 5 bases and J 2 bases, leaving 15 bases between the germline ends. The CDR3 contains 16 residues. Germline CDR1 reads MNHEY; CDR2 reads SMNVEV (reference sequence).

V is TRBV11-2 and J is TRBJ1-2; no clear D gene. CDR1 is SGHAT and CDR2 is FQNNGV in the germline V gene. V was shortened by 1 base and J by 7 bases, with 13 bases between the two germline ends. This CDR3 has 14 residues. CDR3: CASSLVRRTGGYTF. CDR3 nucleotide sequence: TGTGCCAGCAGCTTAGTTCGCCGCACGGGTGGCTACACCTTC.

The J gene is TRBJ2-6, the V gene TRBV7-2; TRBD2 matches 8 bases. Trimming removed 1 base from V and 0 bases from J; junction bases left unmatched: 8. The CDR3 length is 19 residues. In germline, CDR1 is SGHTA, CDR2 FQGNSA. The CDR3 protein is CASSLGIRGGPSGANVLTF. In DNA form, the CDR3 reads TGTGCCAGCAGCTTAGGGATTCGGGGGGGCCCCTCTGGGGCCAACGTCCTGACTTTC.

The CDR3 sequence: CASSLAGKNTEAFF. The CDR3, as DNA: TGCGCCAGCAGCTTGGCAGGGAAGAACACTGAAGCTTTCTTT. This sequence joins TRBV5-1 and TRBJ1-1; tentative D call: TRBD1 (5 bases). The CDR3 runs to 14 residues. CDR1 is SGHRS and CDR2 is YFSETQ in the germline V gene. Trimming stripped 0 bases from V and 1 base from J, with 7 bases between.

This clone appeared many times. The V and J genes are TRBV12-3 or TRBV12-4 and TRBJ1-5; a possible D gene is TRBD1 (5 bases). This CDR3 comprises 13 residues. The V end was cut by 6 bases, the J end by 4 bases, with 10 bases between. The CDR3 reads CASRMTVNQPQHF. In nucleotides, the CDR3 is TGTGCCAGCAGGATGACAGTGAATCAGCCCCAGCATTTT.

The V gene is TRBV19, the J gene TRBJ2-1, with TRBD2 matching 9 bases. V was pared by 1 base and J by 6 bases, with 22 bases of the junction left unmatched. Germline CDR1 reads LNHDA; CDR2 reads SQIVND (reference sequence). This CDR3 is 21 amino acids long. The CDR3 spells CASSIVAPRVAGVLRTNEQFF. CDR3 DNA sequence: TGTGCCAGTAGTATAGTCGCTCCGAGGGTAGCGGGGGTGCTAAGAACCAATGAGCAGTTCTTC. The full variable domain, completed using reference TRBV19 and TRBJ2-1, is DGGITQSPKYLFRKEGQNVTLSCEQNLNHDAMYWYRQDPGQGLRLIYYSQIVNDFQKGDIAEGYSVSREKKESFPLTVTSAQKNPTAFYLCASSIVAPRVAGVLRTNEQFFGPGTRLTVL.

The chain combines TRBV27 with TRBJ1-2; 10 bases line up with TRBD1. Germline CDR1 is MNHEY and CDR2 is SMNVEV (reference sequence). Trimming took 3 bases from V and 7 from J; bases not matched to a gene: 5. This CDR3 contains 14 residues. This CDR3 is CASSLGQGSGGYTF. The CDR3 nucleotides read TGTGCCAGCAGTTTGGGACAGGGGTCTGGTGGCTACACCTTC.

The chain combines TRBV2 with TRBJ2-7; D might be TRBD2 (5 bases). Germline V lookup: CDR1 SNHLY, CDR2 FYNNEI. Trimming shortened V by 7 bases and J by 9 bases, and 19 bases separated the two germline ends. The CDR3 spans 13 residues. The CDR3 here is CASTLRGLRGQYF. The CDR3 DNA is TGTGCCAGCACCCTCCGTGGGTTACGGGGGCAGTACTTC.